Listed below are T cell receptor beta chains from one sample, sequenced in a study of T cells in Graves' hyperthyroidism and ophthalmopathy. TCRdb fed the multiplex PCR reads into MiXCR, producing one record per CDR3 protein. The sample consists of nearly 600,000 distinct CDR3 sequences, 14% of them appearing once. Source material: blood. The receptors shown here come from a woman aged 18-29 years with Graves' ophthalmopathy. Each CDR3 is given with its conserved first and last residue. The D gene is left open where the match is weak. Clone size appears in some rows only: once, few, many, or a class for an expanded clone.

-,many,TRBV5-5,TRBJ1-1,TGTGCCAGCAGCTTGGTGGGCAGGACTACTGAAGCTTTCTTT,CASSLVGRTTEAFF
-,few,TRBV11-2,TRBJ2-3,TGTGCCAGCAGCTCGTCTAGCGCTAGCACAGATACGCAGTATTTT,CASSSSSASTDTQYF
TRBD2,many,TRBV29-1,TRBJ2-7,TGCAGCGTTGACGGGACTAGCGGGAGGGGCGAGCAGTACTTC,CSVDGTSGRGEQYF
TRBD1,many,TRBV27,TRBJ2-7,TGTGCCAGCAGTTCAGACAGGGGTGTGTCTTCGAGGTACGAGCAGTACTTC,CASSSDRGVSSRYEQYF
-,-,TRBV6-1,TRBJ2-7,TGTGCCAGCAGTGAAGTGGCAGGGGTGCCCTACGAGCAGTACTTC,CASSEVAGVPYEQYF
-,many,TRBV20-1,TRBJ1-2,TGCAGTGCTAGAGATGGGCAGGGAAACTATGGCTACACCTTC,CSARDGQGNYGYTF
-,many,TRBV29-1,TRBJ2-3,TGCAGCGTTGCCGGAGAAGGGGCGACAGATACGCAGTATTTT,CSVAGEGATDTQYF
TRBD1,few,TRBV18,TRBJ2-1,TGTGCCAGCTCACCACCGTCGAGGACAGGGGCCTACAATGAGCAGTTCTTC,CASSPPSRTGAYNEQFF
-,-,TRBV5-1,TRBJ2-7,TGCGCCAGCAGCTTGGGCGGGACAGTCTACGAGCAGTACTTC,CASSLGGTVYEQYF
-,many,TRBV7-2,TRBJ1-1,TGTGCCAGCAGCTTAGCGTCTCTATCGGTCGGGACTGAAGCTTTCTTT,CASSLASLSVGTEAFF
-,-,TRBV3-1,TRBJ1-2,TGTGCCAGCAGCCAAGTAGAGGGGCGCGGTGGCTACACCTTC,CASSQVEGRGGYTF
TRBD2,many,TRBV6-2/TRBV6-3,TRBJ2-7,TGTGCCAGCAGTTACGGGACTAGTTTGGACTACGAGCAGTACTTC,CASSYGTSLDYEQYF
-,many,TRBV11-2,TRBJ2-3,TGTGCCAGCAGATCACCGGGACTCGCTACAGATACGCAGTATTTT,CASRSPGLATDTQYF
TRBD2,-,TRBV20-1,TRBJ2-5,TGCAGTGCTACCGGGACTAGCGGGAGCGGTCAAGAGACCCAGTACTTC,CSATGTSGSGQETQYF
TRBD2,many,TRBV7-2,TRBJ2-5,TGTGCCAGCAGCCCCTTTGGAGCGGGAGGGCCCAGTGGGGAGACCCAGTACTTC,CASSPFGAGGPSGETQYF
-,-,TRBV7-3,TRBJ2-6,TGTGCCAGCAGCGGTAGCGGTGGGGGGGCGCTTGGGGCCAACGTCCTGACTTTC,CASSGSGGGALGANVLTF
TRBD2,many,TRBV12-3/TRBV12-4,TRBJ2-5,TGTGCCACCTCCGGGACTAGCGGTCAAGAGACCCAGTACTTC,CATSGTSGQETQYF
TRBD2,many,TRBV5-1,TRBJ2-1,TGCGCCAGCAACTCAAAGGGAGGGACTAGCGGGGCCAGCTCCTACAATGAGCAGTTCTTC,CASNSKGGTSGASSYNEQFF
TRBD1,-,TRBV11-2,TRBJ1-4,TGTGCCAGCAGCCCTGGGACAGGGGGCATGGCTAATGAAAAACTGTTTTTT,CASSPGTGGMANEKLFF
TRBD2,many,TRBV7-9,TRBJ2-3,TGTGCCAGCAGCCCACGAGGACTAGCGGGAGCACGCATTACAGATACGCAGTATTTT,CASSPRGLAGARITDTQYF
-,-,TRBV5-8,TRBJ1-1,TGTGCCAGCAGCTTGGTGGGCGCAGGACGGGCTGAAGCTTTCTTT,CASSLVGAGRAEAFF
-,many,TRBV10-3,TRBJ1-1,TGTGCCATCAGTGAGTCTACGGCAGGGAACACTGAAGCTTTCTTT,CAISESTAGNTEAFF
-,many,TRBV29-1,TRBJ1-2,TGCAGCGTTGAAAAAGGGGACGGAATCTATGGCTACACCTTC,CSVEKGDGIYGYTF
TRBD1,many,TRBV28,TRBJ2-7,TGTGCCAGCGAGGAGACAGGGTTGAGGAACGAGCAGTACTTC,CASEETGLRNEQYF
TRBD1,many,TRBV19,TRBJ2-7,TGTGCCAGTAGTTGGACAGGGGACTACGAGCAGTACTTC,CASSWTGDYEQYF
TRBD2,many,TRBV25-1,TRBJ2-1,TGTGCCAGCAGCCAACCCACTAGCGGGAGGGCCAGAAATGAGCAGTTCTTC,CASSQPTSGRARNEQFF
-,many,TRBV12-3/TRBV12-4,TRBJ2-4,TGTGCCAGCAGTGTCGACAGCAACATTCAGTACTTC,CASSVDSNIQYF
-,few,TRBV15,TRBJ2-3,TGTGCCACCAGTTTTGGGATCAGCACAGATACGCAGTATTTT,CATSFGISTDTQYF
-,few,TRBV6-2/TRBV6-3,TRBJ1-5,TGTGCCAGCAGTTACACACCAGGCAATCAGCCCCAGCATTTT,CASSYTPGNQPQHF
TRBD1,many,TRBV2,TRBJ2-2,TGTGCCAGCAGGCCGGGACAGGGGGTCACCGGGGAGCTGTTTTTT,CASRPGQGVTGELFF
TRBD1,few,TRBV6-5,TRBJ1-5,TGTGCCAGCAGTTACTCAGGGGGCGCGGGGCAGCCCCAGCATTTT,CASSYSGGAGQPQHF
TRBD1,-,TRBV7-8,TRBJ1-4,TGTGCCAGCAGCTCACAAGACAGGGGAGAAAAACTGTTTTTT,CASSSQDRGEKLFF
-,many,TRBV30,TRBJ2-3,TGTGCCTTGGAAAGGGACGGAGATACGCAGTATTTT,CALERDGDTQYF
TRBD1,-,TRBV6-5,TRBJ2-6,TGTGCCAGCAGTTCCGACAGGGGGCTATCTAGGGCCAACGTCCTGACTTTC,CASSSDRGLSRANVLTF
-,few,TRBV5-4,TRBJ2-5,TGTGCCAGCAGCCCACCGGCCCACCAAGAGACCCAGTACTTC,CASSPPAHQETQYF
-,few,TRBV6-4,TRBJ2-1,TGTGCCAGCAGTGACTCGCGTAGCGGTAGTTACAATGAGCAGTTCTTC,CASSDSRSGSYNEQFF
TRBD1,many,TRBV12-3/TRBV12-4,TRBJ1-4,TGTGCCAGCAGAGCCGGGACAGGGGGCCGGGGGACTAATGAAAAACTGTTTTTT,CASRAGTGGRGTNEKLFF
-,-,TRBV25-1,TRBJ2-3,TGTGCCAGCAGTGAATTCGGGCCGACCAGGGGCACAGATACGCAGTATTTT,CASSEFGPTRGTDTQYF
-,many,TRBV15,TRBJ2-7,TGTGCCACCAGCAGGGACATACTCTACGAGCAGTACTTC,CATSRDILYEQYF
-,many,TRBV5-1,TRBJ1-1,TGCGCCAGCAGCTCCGGACAGTACACTGAAGCTTTCTTT,CASSSGQYTEAFF
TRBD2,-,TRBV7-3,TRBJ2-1,TGTGCCAGCAGCTCCCTAGCGGGCTCCCATGAGCAGTTCTTC,CASSSLAGSHEQFF
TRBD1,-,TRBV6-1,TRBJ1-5,TGTGCCAGCAGAAGGGACAGCGCTAATCAGCCCCAGCATTTT,CASRRDSANQPQHF
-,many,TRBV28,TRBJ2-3,TGTGCCAGCAGTTCATCCCAAGGGACAGATACGCAGTATTTT,CASSSSQGTDTQYF
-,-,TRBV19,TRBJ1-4,TGTGCCAGTAGCACTACCGGGCCACAGGTCCCAACTAATGAAAAACTGTTTTTT,CASSTTGPQVPTNEKLFF
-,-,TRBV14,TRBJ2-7,TGTGCCAGCAGCCCTCCCCTCGGGCTTTCCAACTCCTACGAGCAGTACTTC,CASSPPLGLSNSYEQYF
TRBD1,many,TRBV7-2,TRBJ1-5,TGTGCCAGCAGCTGGGACAGGGCCTATAGCAATCAGCCCCAGCATTTT,CASSWDRAYSNQPQHF
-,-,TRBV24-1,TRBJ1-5,TGTGCCACCAGTGATTCGGCAGGGCATAATCAGCCCCAGCATTTT,CATSDSAGHNQPQHF
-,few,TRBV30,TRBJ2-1,TGTGCCTGGGAGCCGGGCCGGGGGAATGAGCAGTTCTTC,CAWEPGRGNEQFF
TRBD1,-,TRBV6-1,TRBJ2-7,TGTGCCAGCAGGTGGGACAGGGGGCCATCCTACGAGCAGTACTTC,CASRWDRGPSYEQYF
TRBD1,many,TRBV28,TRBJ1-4,TGTGCCAGCAGTTCCCCCGGGACAGCTAATGAAAAACTGTTTTTT,CASSSPGTANEKLFF
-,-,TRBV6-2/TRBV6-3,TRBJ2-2,TGTGCCAGCAGTTACCGCCTGTTGGGCCTCGGGGAGCTGTTTTTT,CASSYRLLGLGELFF
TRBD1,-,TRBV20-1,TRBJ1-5,TGCAGTGCTAGAACCGGGACAGGGGGCAATCAGCCCCAGCATTTT,CSARTGTGGNQPQHF
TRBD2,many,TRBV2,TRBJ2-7,TGTGCCAGCAGTGATGGACTAGCGGGATCCTACGAGCAGTACTTC,CASSDGLAGSYEQYF
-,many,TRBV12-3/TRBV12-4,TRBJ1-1,TGTGCCAGCAGTACACAACTTGTGAACACTGAAGCTTTCTTT,CASSTQLVNTEAFF